The T cell receptor (beta chain) under discussion was sequenced for a study of CD8+ T cells in alopecia areata. Following RNA extraction, reverse transcription yielded cDNA that acted as the sequencing template. Libraries were prepared by immunoSEQ multiplex PCR; TCRdb keeps only in-frame clonotypes and omits some of them. This table holds 200,000 to 250,000 clones, under 70% found once. Documented treatment: oral pan-JAK inhibitor, 5-10 mg twice daily. This clone was counted a few times. Germline CDR1 is SGHTA and CDR2 is FQGNSA. This CDR3 has 15 amino acids. J was trimmed by 4 bases and V by 5 bases; bases with no gene match: 6.

This receptor was obtained from a human donor with alopecia areata. Sequencing used CD4+ T cells sorted from blood, obtained at approximately week 45, from a patient treated with tofacitinib. The J gene is TRBJ2-5, the V gene TRBV7-2; TRBD2 matches at 11 bases. The CDR3 is CASSMTSGAAETQYF. In DNA, the CDR3 is TGTGCCAGCAGCATGACTAGCGGGGCAGCAGAGACCCAGTACTTC. The whole variable domain, filled in from reference TRBV7-2 and TRBJ2-5, reads GAGVSQSPSNKVTEKGKDVELRCDPISGHTALYWYRQSLGQGLEFLIYFQGNSAPDKSGLPSDRFSAERTGGSVSTLTIQRTQQEDSAVYLCASSMTSGAAETQYFGPGTRLLVL.